Listed below are T cell receptor beta chains from one sample, sequenced in a study of shared clonotypes between healthy human individuals. Assay used: immunoSEQ multiplex PCR; TCRdb lists only in-frame clones, some missing. The sample lists roughly 500,000 clones; roughly 80% were seen once. Sequencing was done on a sample of PBMCs. The origin of the receptors is a woman in her thirties or forties in good health. Some clones in this sample may be carry-over from other donors' samples. The CDR3 runs from the conserved cysteine through the conserved F or W. D genes are given only for firm matches. Some rows mark clone size as missing; the rest say once, few, many or name a class of expanded clone.

len	d_gene	v_gene	abundance	j_gene	CDR3aa	CDR3nt
15	TRBD2	TRBV19	once	TRBJ2-1	CASIKTSGSLGEQFF	TGTGCCAGTATAAAGACTAGCGGGAGTTTAGGTGAGCAGTTCTTC
17	-	TRBV27	-	TRBJ1-4	CASSSRAGRATNEKLFF	TGTGCCAGCAGTTCCCGTGCGGGGAGGGCAACTAATGAAAAACTGTTTTTT
15	-	TRBV7-2	-	TRBJ2-1	CASSVGGREFDEQFF	TGTGCCAGCAGCGTAGGGGGGCGGGAGTTCGATGAGCAGTTCTTC
14	-	TRBV5-1	-	TRBJ2-5	CASSSPGYQETQYF	TGCGCCAGCAGCTCCCCGGGATACCAAGAGACCCAGTACTTC
13	-	TRBV10-3	-	TRBJ2-7	CAISPLSSDEQYF	TGTGCCATCAGCCCATTGTCCAGCGACGAGCAGTACTTC
14	-	TRBV6-1	-	TRBJ2-7	CASSGGGRGYEQYF	TGTGCCAGCAGTGGAGGGGGTAGGGGCTACGAGCAGTACTTC
13	-	TRBV7-9	once	TRBJ2-5	CASSIAGQETQYF	TGTGCCAGCAGCATTGCGGGCCAAGAGACCCAGTACTTC
16	TRBD2	TRBV7-9	-	TRBJ2-1	CASSLGTSGSFDEQFF	TGTGCCAGCAGCTTAGGGACTAGCGGGAGTTTCGATGAGCAGTTCTTC
13	TRBD2	TRBV10-1	-	TRBJ2-1	CASSGGGNNEQFF	TGCGCCAGCAGTGGCGGGGGAAACAATGAGCAGTTCTTC
15	TRBD2	TRBV19	-	TRBJ2-7	CASRQAGGGSYEQYF	TGTGCCAGTAGGCAAGCGGGAGGCGGTTCCTACGAGCAGTACTTC
10	-	TRBV28	-	TRBJ1-2	CASSSYGYTF	TGTGCCAGCAGTTCCTATGGCTACACCTTC
15	-	TRBV5-1	-	TRBJ2-3	CASSFDRPGTDTQYF	TGCGCCAGCAGCTTCGACAGGCCCGGCACAGATACGCAGTATTTT
14	-	TRBV7-8	-	TRBJ1-2	CASSLGPSGAGYTF	TGTGCCAGCAGCTTAGGCCCCTCGGGGGCTGGCTACACCTTC
13	-	TRBV5-6	-	TRBJ2-2	CASSTQLAGELFF	TGTGCCAGCAGTACACAGCTGGCCGGGGAGCTGTTTTTT
15	TRBD2	TRBV27	-	TRBJ2-1	CASSPGTSGSIEQFF	TGTGCCAGCAGTCCCGGGACTAGCGGGAGTATCGAGCAGTTCTTC
17	-	TRBV11-2	-	TRBJ1-4	CASSSDRTRGFNEKLFF	TGTGCCAGCAGCTCGGACAGAACGAGGGGATTTAATGAAAAACTGTTTTTT
14	-	TRBV7-2	-	TRBJ2-1	CASAGGNSYNEQFF	TGTGCCAGCGCCGGGGGTAACTCCTACAATGAGCAGTTCTTC
15	TRBD1	TRBV5-1	-	TRBJ2-7	CASSLAAGGPYEQYF	TGCGCCAGCAGCTTGGCGGCAGGGGGCCCCTACGAGCAGTACTTC
15	-	TRBV7-2	-	TRBJ2-5	CASSPRVGGGETQYF	TGTGCCAGCAGCCCTAGGGTTGGAGGGGGAGAGACCCAGTACTTC
14	-	TRBV11-2	-	TRBJ1-5	CASSLDRGGQPQHF	TGTGCCAGCAGCTTAGACAGGGGAGGTCAGCCCCAGCATTTT
18	-	TRBV11-2	-	TRBJ2-3	CASSSGPGGVLPTDTQYF	TGTGCCAGCAGCTCAGGTCCAGGGGGGGTCCTTCCCACAGATACGCAGTATTTT
14	TRBD2	TRBV18	-	TRBJ2-7	CASSPVERETEQYF	TGTGCCAGCTCACCCGTGGAGCGGGAGACGGAGCAGTACTTC
16	-	TRBV4-1	-	TRBJ1-4	CASSQTSRRLNEKLFF	TGCGCCAGCAGCCAAACCTCGCGGCGGCTGAATGAAAAACTGTTTTTT
14	-	TRBV11-2	-	TRBJ2-5	CASSLGTSQETQYF	TGTGCCAGCAGCTTAGGGACAAGCCAAGAGACCCAGTACTTC
16	-	TRBV6-1	many	TRBJ1-2	CASSEAADRGFYGYTF	TGTGCCAGCAGTGAAGCGGCGGACAGAGGATTCTATGGCTACACCTTC
14	-	TRBV11-2	few	TRBJ2-1	CASSPQGSYNEQFF	TGTGCCAGCAGCCCACAGGGTTCCTACAATGAGCAGTTCTTC
14	TRBD2	TRBV4-1	-	TRBJ2-1	CASSHPLAGEVQFF	TGCGCCAGCAGCCACCCACTAGCGGGAGAGGTGCAGTTCTTC
15	-	TRBV27	-	TRBJ2-2	CASSFSRTGTGELFF	TGTGCCAGCAGTTTTAGCAGAACTGGGACCGGGGAGCTGTTTTTT
16	TRBD2	TRBV18	-	TRBJ2-1	CASSPLVGGGDNEQFF	TGTGCCAGCTCACCACTGGTCGGGGGAGGGGACAATGAGCAGTTCTTC
12	-	TRBV2	once	TRBJ1-2	CASSGGPYGYTF	TGTGCCAGCAGTGGAGGGCCCTATGGCTACACCTTC
17	TRBD2	TRBV11-3	-	TRBJ2-7	CASSLDLLAGGYYEQYF	TGTGCCAGCAGCTTAGACCTCCTAGCGGGAGGATACTACGAGCAGTACTTC
11	-	TRBV28	-	TRBJ2-7	CASSLLYEQYF	TGTGCCAGCAGTTTGCTTTACGAGCAGTACTTC
15	-	TRBV2	many	TRBJ2-7	CASSDRRETRYEQYF	TGTGCCAGCAGTGACCGACGGGAAACTCGTTACGAGCAGTACTTC
14	TRBD2	TRBV6-5	-	TRBJ2-1	CASSLRESYNEQFF	TGTGCCAGCAGTCTGCGGGAGTCCTACAATGAGCAGTTCTTC
14	-	TRBV4-3	once	TRBJ1-2	CASSRTQANYGYTF	TGCGCCAGCAGTCGGACACAAGCTAACTATGGCTACACCTTC
13	TRBD2	TRBV30	-	TRBJ2-3	CAWTSGSPDTQYF	TGTGCCTGGACTAGCGGGAGCCCAGATACGCAGTATTTT
14	-	TRBV7-3	-	TRBJ1-2	CASSLGRSGYGYTF	TGTGCCAGCAGCTTGGGACGGTCTGGGTATGGCTACACCTTC
15	TRBD1	TRBV6-4	once	TRBJ2-3	CASSRDRGGTDTQYF	TGTGCCAGCAGCCGCGACAGGGGTGGCACAGATACGCAGTATTTT
15	TRBD1	TRBV11-2	-	TRBJ2-7	CASSIRIGQGNEQYF	TGTGCCAGCAGCATTAGGATCGGACAGGGCAACGAGCAGTACTTC
15	TRBD1	TRBV18	-	TRBJ2-7	CASSPRDRRNYEQYF	TGTGCCAGCTCACCACGGGACAGAAGAAACTACGAGCAGTACTTC
13	-	TRBV30	-	TRBJ1-1	CAWSAGTGTEAFF	TGTGCCTGGAGCGCCGGGACCGGCACTGAAGCTTTCTTT
15	-	TRBV9	-	TRBJ2-5	CASSVASAYQETQYF	TGTGCCAGCAGCGTAGCTTCGGCTTACCAAGAGACCCAGTACTTC
15	-	TRBV28	-	TRBJ2-2	CASSLASGSTGELFF	TGTGCCAGCAGTTTGGCCAGCGGGTCCACCGGGGAGCTGTTTTTT
15	TRBD2	TRBV6-1	-	TRBJ2-1	CASSVSGLPNNEQFF	TGTGCCAGCAGTGTCTCGGGACTACCTAACAATGAGCAGTTCTTC
14	-	TRBV7-6	once	TRBJ1-1	CASSLELVNTEAFF	TGTGCCAGCAGCTTAGAACTTGTGAACACTGAAGCTTTCTTT
16	TRBD2	TRBV10-2	-	TRBJ2-3	CASNPLTSGYTDTQYF	TGCGCCAGCAACCCCCTGACTAGCGGCTACACAGATACGCAGTATTTT
14	-	TRBV6-6	-	TRBJ2-1	CASSEARERDEQFF	TGTGCCAGCAGTGAGGCCCGGGAGCGGGATGAGCAGTTCTTC
14	-	TRBV19	-	TRBJ2-7	CASSLGGILNEQYF	TGTGCCAGTAGTTTGGGCGGGATACTGAACGAGCAGTACTTC
13	-	TRBV6-5	-	TRBJ2-5	CASSPPGQETQYF	TGTGCCAGCAGCCCGCCAGGCCAAGAGACCCAGTACTTC
15	-	TRBV12-1	few	TRBJ2-5	CASSLEPGLAVVEYF	TGTGCCAGCAGCTTGGAGCCGGGACTAGCGGTTGTAGAGTACTTC
18	-	TRBV7-3	few	TRBJ2-6	CASSPPVQTSSGANVLTF	TGTGCCAGCAGCCCACCAGTTCAAACCAGCTCTGGGGCCAACGTCCTGACTTTC
16	TRBD1	TRBV7-9	-	TRBJ2-7	CASSFFGTGADYEQYF	TGTGCCAGCAGCTTTTTTGGGACAGGTGCTGACTACGAGCAGTACTTC
12	-	TRBV6-1	-	TRBJ2-5	CASSEWGRPQYF	TGTGCCAGCAGTGAATGGGGAAGGCCCCAGTACTTC
13	-	TRBV4-3	once	TRBJ2-2	CASSQWNTGELFF	TGCGCCAGCAGCCAATGGAACACCGGGGAGCTGTTTTTT
14	-	TRBV9	-	TRBJ2-7	CASSVRTETYEQYF	TGTGCCAGCAGCGTCCGGACAGAGACCTACGAGCAGTACTTC
13	-	TRBV6-5	-	TRBJ2-5	CASSYRVQETQYF	TGTGCCAGCAGTTATAGGGTCCAAGAGACCCAGTACTTC
14	-	TRBV7-8	-	TRBJ1-2	CASSLGRVDYGYTF	TGTGCCAGCAGCTTAGGTAGGGTCGACTATGGCTACACCTTC
14	-	TRBV7-2	-	TRBJ2-7	CASSLPGHNYEQYF	TGTGCCAGCAGCTTACCGGGACACAACTACGAGCAGTACTTC
13	TRBD2	TRBV19	-	TRBJ2-1	CASGTSGYNEQFF	TGTGCCAGCGGGACTAGCGGATACAATGAGCAGTTCTTC
15	-	TRBV7-2	-	TRBJ2-7	CASSLRTALSYEQYF	TGTGCCAGCAGCTTGAGGACAGCCCTCTCCTACGAGCAGTACTTC